This T cell receptor beta chain was recovered during a study of T cell repertoires in cytomegalovirus infection. Study-level points and caveats: Summed frequency of shared TCR beta families picked out CMV carriers who also had the relevant HLA. Clonotype analysis showed dominance of the ex vivo response by HLA-C-restricted CMV-specific TCR beta clonotypes.

CDR1 DFQATT and CDR2 SNEGSKA come from the germline V gene (reference sequence). The CDR3 has 14 residues. Trimming removed 0 bases at V and 0 bases at J, with 9 bases between. Concerning this clonotype itself: No antigen is known for it.

TCRdb redid the calling of the reads with MiXCR, one entry per CDR3 protein. The data show fewer than 300,000 distinct CDR3 sequences, 25% seen once. The receptor was isolated from a human donor in good health (CMV status not recorded). Some clones in this sample may be carry-over from other donors' samples. The sequenced material came from PBMCs. This chain connects TRBV20-1 to TRBJ2-7; perhaps TRBD2 as D (5 bases). The CDR3 DNA reads TGCAGTGCTAGAGATCCGGGGAGCTCCTACGAGCAGTACTTC. This codes for CSARDPGSSYEQYF.